The 24 T cell receptor beta chains reported below all come from one sample, sequenced in a study of shared clonotypes between healthy human individuals. TCRdb's copy holds only in-frame clones and misses some; the assay was immunoSEQ multiplex PCR. The sample consists of 170,000 or so clones, roughly 70% of them appearing once. The sequencing sample was made of memory CD4+ T cells sorted from blood. Subset described: CD45RA-negative fraction. The receptors here all came from a young man in good health.

This clone was found a few times. This chain's CDR3 is CASSEQSGRVGQFF. As DNA, the CDR3 is TGTGCCAGTAGCGAACAGAGCGGGAGGGTCGGGCAGTTCTTC. The rearrangement links TRBV19 to TRBJ2-1; 10 bases agree with TRBD2. Losses at the gene ends were 6 bases for V and 12 bases for J; bases not matched to a gene: 11. The CDR3 has 14 amino acids. Germline V gene lookup returns CDR1 LNHDA and CDR2 SQIVND (reference sequence). Full variable domain (remainder filled in from reference TRBV19 and TRBJ2-1): DGGITQSPKYLFRKEGQNVTLSCEQNLNHDAMYWYRQDPGQGLRLIYYSQIVNDFQKGDIAEGYSVSREKKESFPLTVTSAQKNPTAFYLCASSEQSGRVGQFFGPGTRLTVL.

The chain recombines TRBV18 with TRBJ2-1; TRBD2 matches at 9 bases. CDR1 and CDR2 (germline): KGHSH, LQKENI. The CDR3 is made up of 17 amino acids. Germline trimming cut 2 bases from V and 4 bases from J; bases unmatched to any gene: 9. The DNA of the CDR3 is TGTGCCAGCTCACCATTACCTCTCCTAGCGGGATACAATGAGCAGTTCTTC. This sequence encodes CASSPLPLLAGYNEQFF. Full variable domain (missing parts from reference TRBV18 and TRBJ2-1): NAGVMQNPRHLVRRRGQEARLRCSPMKGHSHVYWYRQLPEEGLKFMVYLQKENIIDESGMPKERFSAEFPKEGPSILRIQQVVRGDSAAYFCASSPLPLLAGYNEQFFGPGTRLTVL.

This clone was seen only once. This chain connects TRBV5-6 to TRBJ2-3; the D call may be TRBD1 or TRBD2 (6 bases each). V gave up 0 bases and J gave up 1 base, with 15 bases separating them. Germline assignment: CDR1 SGHDT and CDR2 YYEEEE. There are 17 residues in the CDR3. The CDR3 DNA reads as TGTGCCAGCAGCTTGGAAATGGGGGGCCAGGGCACAGATACGCAGTATTTT. Translation: CASSLEMGGQGTDTQYF.

This chain connects TRBV4-1 to TRBJ1-3; 8 nucleotides match TRBD1. Germline V lookup: CDR1 MGHRA, CDR2 YSYEKL. V shed 2 bases, J shed 0 bases, and the junction held 3 bases outside the gene matches. CDR3 length: 16 amino acids. CDR3 in amino acids: CASSQQGASSGNTIYF. In DNA form, the CDR3 reads TGCGCCAGCAGCCAACAGGGGGCAAGCTCTGGAAACACCATATATTTT.

The chain recombines TRBV5-4 with TRBJ2-1; 7 nucleotides align to TRBD2. Losses at the gene ends were 4 bases for V and 7 bases for J; bases not matched to a gene: 8. The CDR3 is made up of 14 amino acids. Germline V CDR1 and CDR2: SGHNT, YYREEE (reference sequence). Here the CDR3 DNA reads TGTGCCAGCAGCCGGAGCGGGACTCCTAATGAGCAGTTCTTC. Its protein product is CASSRSGTPNEQFF.

This chain links TRBV2 with TRBJ2-1, with 9 bases identical to TRBD1. This CDR3 comprises 16 residues. J lost 10 bases, V lost 3 bases, and 13 bases had no gene match. The V gene's germline CDR1 is SNHLY and CDR2 FYNNEI. In DNA form, the CDR3 reads TGTGCCAGCAGTGACCGGGACAGGGTCTTCTATAAGGAGCAGTTCTTC. It yields the protein CASSDRDRVFYKEQFF.

The table lists this clone with a few counts. The chain recombines TRBV9 with TRBJ2-2; 10 nucleotides match TRBD2. Germline CDR1 is SGDLS and CDR2 is YYNGEE. The CDR3 is 16 amino acids. V lost 0 bases and J lost 6; bases outside the gene matches: 5. The CDR3 here is CASSVGGLAGAGELFF. CDR3 nucleotides: TGTGCCAGCAGCGTAGGGGGGCTAGCGGGAGCCGGGGAGCTGTTTTTT. The full variable domain, completed using reference TRBV9 and TRBJ2-2, is DSGVTQTPKHLITATGQRVTLRCSPRSGDLSVYWYQQSLDQGLQFLIQYYNGEERAKGNILERFSAQQFPDLHSELNLSSLELGDSALYFCASSVGGLAGAGELFFGEGSRLTVL.

The V and J genes are TRBV6-6 and TRBJ2-2; D possibly corresponds to TRBD1 (6 bases). The CDR3 runs to 14 residues. Germline V CDR1 and CDR2: MNHNY, SVGAGI (reference sequence). Trimming removed 0 bases at V and 7 bases at J, with 9 bases between. CDR3 sequence reads: CASSYSRGYGELFF. The CDR3 coding sequence is TGTGCCAGCAGTTACTCGAGGGGGTACGGGGAGCTGTTTTTT.

This clone has more than one count but fewer than ten. The chain links TRBV14 to TRBJ2-3; tentatively, D is TRBD1 (6 bases). The CDR3 has 16 residues. V lost 4 bases, J lost 0 bases, and 14 bases lay in between. The germline gives CDR1 SGHDN, CDR2 FVKESK. CDR3 region: CASSLRRQASTDTQYF. CDR3 DNA: TGTGCCAGCAGCCTACGTAGACAGGCGAGCACAGATACGCAGTATTTT.

This clone came up a few times. The gene calls are TRBV18 and TRBJ2-3; 10 bases line up with TRBD2. Germline V lookup: CDR1 KGHSH, CDR2 LQKENI. CDR3 length equals 16 residues. The trim removed 2 bases at V and 1 base at J, leaving 3 bases unmatched. CDR3 nucleotides: TGTGCCAGCTCACCAAGCCTAGCGGGAGGCACAGATACGCAGTATTTT. Translating gives CASSPSLAGGTDTQYF. Filled out from reference TRBV18 and TRBJ2-3, the complete variable domain reads NAGVMQNPRHLVRRRGQEARLRCSPMKGHSHVYWYRQLPEEGLKFMVYLQKENIIDESGMPKERFSAEFPKEGPSILRIQQVVRGDSAAYFCASSPSLAGGTDTQYFGPGTRLTVL.

The V gene is TRBV28, the J gene TRBJ2-7; D may be TRBD1 or TRBD2 (5 bases each). CDR3 length equals 15 residues. CDR1 and CDR2 (germline): MDHEN, SYDVKM. V lost 4 bases and J 1 base, leaving 14 bases between the germline ends. CDR3 amino acids: CASSSTAGTSYEQYF. The DNA for the CDR3 is TGTGCCAGCAGTTCGACGGCCGGGACGTCCTACGAGCAGTACTTC.

This chain connects TRBV2 to TRBJ2-3; 11 bases line up with TRBD1. The CDR3 has 20 residues. The V gene end was trimmed by 0 bases and the J gene end by 0 bases; junction bases not matched to a gene: 11. Per the germline V gene, CDR1 is SNHLY and CDR2 is FYNNEI. This CDR3 is CASSEALYGTGGRSTDTQYF. In DNA form, the CDR3 reads TGTGCCAGCAGTGAAGCGCTTTATGGGACAGGGGGACGTAGCACAGATACGCAGTATTTT. Looking up the rest from reference TRBV2 and TRBJ2-3 gives the full variable domain: EPEVTQTPSHQVTQMGQEVILRCVPISNHLYFYWYRQILGQKVEFLVSFYNNEISEKSEIFDDQFSVERPDGSNFTLKIRSTKLEDSAMYFCASSEALYGTGGRSTDTQYFGPGTRLTVL.

The chain couples TRBV10-3 to TRBJ2-1; perhaps TRBD1 as D (6 bases). Trimming removed 2 bases from V and 8 bases from J, with 13 bases in between. CDR3 length: 14 residues. Germline V gene sequence: CDR1 ENHRY, CDR2 SYGVKD. The CDR3 DNA sequence: TGTGCCATCAGTGAGCTCCAGGGGATGGATGAGCAGTTCTTC. This translates into CAISELQGMDEQFF.

The genes are TRBV9 and TRBJ2-7; D is unclear. The V end lost 3 bases, the J end lost 5 bases, and 12 bases lay between the germline ends. This CDR3 has 13 residues. Per germline, CDR1 SGDLS and CDR2 YYNGEE. Here the CDR3 DNA reads TGTGCCAGCAGCGAGCGCCCCGCTGACGAGCAGTACTTC. This sequence encodes CASSERPADEQYF.

This chain joins TRBV29-1 and TRBJ2-7, with 7 bases that match TRBD1. The CDR3 contains 13 residues. Trimming took 6 bases from V and 5 from J; bases not matched to a gene: 10. Per the germline V gene, CDR1 is SQVTM and CDR2 is ANQGSEA. The CDR3 spells CSVRSSTGNEQYF. CDR3 nucleotide sequence: TGCAGCGTCCGTTCGTCGACAGGGAACGAGCAGTACTTC.

The V and J genes are TRBV14 and TRBJ2-1; 9 bases agree with TRBD2. V shed 0 bases, J shed 0 bases, and the junction held 3 bases outside the gene matches. Germline V gene sequence: CDR1 SGHDN, CDR2 FVKESK. The CDR3 is made up of 17 amino acids. CDR3 nucleotides: TGTGCCAGCAGCCAAGATCGCGGGAGGGTCTCCTACAATGAGCAGTTCTTC. This codes for CASSQDRGRVSYNEQFF.

The chain has TRBV5-1 and TRBJ2-1; TRBD2 agrees at 12 bases. Germline CDR1 reads SGHRS; CDR2 reads YFSETQ. After removal of 1 base from V and 7 bases from J, the junction contained 9 bases not matched to a gene. This CDR3 has 17 residues. The CDR3 coding sequence is TGCGCCAGCAGCTTGTTTCCTAGCGGGAGGGTCCGAAATGAGCAGTTCTTC. Its translation: CASSLFPSGRVRNEQFF.

CDR3 nucleotides: TGTGCCAGCTCAACCGGACAGGGATGGGCCTACGAGCAGTACTTC. Encoded protein: CASSTGQGWAYEQYF. This sequence joins TRBV18 and TRBJ2-7; 8 bases match TRBD1. Germline-derived CDR1 and CDR2 are KGHSH and LQKENI. Trimming removed 5 bases from V and 2 bases from J; junction bases left unmatched: 8. CDR3 length equals 15 residues.

This chain connects TRBV9 to TRBJ2-7; the match to TRBD2 covers 13 bases. CDR1 is SGDLS and CDR2 is YYNGEE in the germline V gene. The CDR3 has 15 residues. V lost 2 bases to trimming and J lost 5 bases; unmatched junction nucleotides: 4. The CDR3 DNA reads TGTGCCAGCAGCGTGGGTGGGACTAGCGGGAACGAGCAGTACTTC. It is translated as CASSVGGTSGNEQYF.

This clone turned up a few times. The chain links TRBV7-2 to TRBJ2-1; D is ambiguous. CDR3 length: 14 residues. Between the trimmed V and J ends, which lost 5 bases and 1 base, there was a span of 9 bases. Germline V lookup: CDR1 SGHTA, CDR2 FQGNSA. In DNA, the CDR3 is TGTGCCAGCAGCCTTAGGCGGTCCTACAATGAGCAGTTCTTC. This gives the protein CASSLRRSYNEQFF.

This clone was counted ten times or more. The V call is TRBV5-5, the J call TRBJ1-4, with D unclear. Trimming took 2 bases from V and 5 from J, leaving 7 bases between them. CDR3 length: 13 residues. CDR1 and CDR2 (germline): SGHKS, YYEKEE (reference sequence). CDR3 protein: CASSFASNEKLFF. CDR3 in DNA: TGTGCCAGCAGCTTTGCCTCCAATGAAAAACTGTTTTTT. Complete variable domain (other parts from reference TRBV5-5 and TRBJ1-4): DAGVTQSPTHLIKTRGQQVTLRCSPISGHKSVSWYQQVLGQGPQFIFQYYEKEERGRGNFPDRFSARQFPNYSSELNVNALLLGDSALYLCASSFASNEKLFFGSGTQLSVL.

The CDR3, as DNA: TGTGCCAGCCGGCCTAGCGGGAACTCCTACGAGCAGTACTTC. This translates into CASRPSGNSYEQYF. The chain recombines TRBV14 with TRBJ2-7, with TRBD2 matching 9 bases. Germline V lookup: CDR1 SGHDN, CDR2 FVKESK. V trimming: 8 bases; J trimming: 0 bases; junction bases outside the gene matches: 5. CDR3 length: 14 residues.

The chain combines TRBV29-1 with TRBJ1-2; 7 positions agree with TRBD1. V lost 8 bases and J lost 2; bases outside the gene matches: 11. Germline V lookup: CDR1 SQVTM, CDR2 ANQGSEA. CDR3 size: 14 residues. The CDR3 nucleotides are TGCAGCACCAGGGACAGAAGAGAGAACTATGGCTACACCTTC. Translated, it gives CSTRDRRENYGYTF.

The chain has TRBV7-3 and TRBJ2-6, with unresolved D. The CDR3 is 18 residues long. Germline V gene lookup returns CDR1 SGHTA and CDR2 FQGTGA. The germline V and J ends were trimmed by 1 base and 0 bases, with 13 bases remaining between them. The CDR3 DNA follows: TGTGCCAGCAGCTTAAGGTCCGTGAGTGGCTCTGGGGCCAACGTCCTGACTTTC. It codes for CASSLRSVSGSGANVLTF.